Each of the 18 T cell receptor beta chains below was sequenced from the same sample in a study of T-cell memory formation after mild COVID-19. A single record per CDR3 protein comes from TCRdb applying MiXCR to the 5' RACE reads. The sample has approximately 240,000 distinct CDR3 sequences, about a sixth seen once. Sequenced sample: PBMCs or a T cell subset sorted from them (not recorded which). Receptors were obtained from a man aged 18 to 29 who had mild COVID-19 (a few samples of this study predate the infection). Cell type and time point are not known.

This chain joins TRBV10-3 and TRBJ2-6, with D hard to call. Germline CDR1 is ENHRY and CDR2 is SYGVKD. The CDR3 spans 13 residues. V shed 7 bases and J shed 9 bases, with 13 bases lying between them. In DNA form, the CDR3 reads TGTGCCATCATGTCCGGGCTGTACAACGTCCTGACTTTC. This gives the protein CAIMSGLYNVLTF.

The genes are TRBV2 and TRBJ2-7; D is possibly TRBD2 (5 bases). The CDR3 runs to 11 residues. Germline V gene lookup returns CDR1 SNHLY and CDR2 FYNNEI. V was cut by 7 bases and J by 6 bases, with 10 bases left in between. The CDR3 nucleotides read TGTGCCAGCAACGAGGGTCTCGAGCAGTACTTC. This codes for CASNEGLEQYF. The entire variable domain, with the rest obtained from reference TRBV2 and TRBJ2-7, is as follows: EPEVTQTPSHQVTQMGQEVILRCVPISNHLYFYWYRQILGQKVEFLVSFYNNEISEKSEIFDDQFSVERPDGSNFTLKIRSTKLEDSAMYFCASNEGLEQYFGPGTRLTVT.

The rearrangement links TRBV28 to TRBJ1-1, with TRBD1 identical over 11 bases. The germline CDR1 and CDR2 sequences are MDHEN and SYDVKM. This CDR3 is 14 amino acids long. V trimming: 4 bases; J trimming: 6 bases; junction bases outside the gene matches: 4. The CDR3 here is CASSSPGQGAEAFF. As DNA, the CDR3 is TGTGCCAGCAGTTCCCCGGGACAGGGGGCTGAAGCTTTCTTT.

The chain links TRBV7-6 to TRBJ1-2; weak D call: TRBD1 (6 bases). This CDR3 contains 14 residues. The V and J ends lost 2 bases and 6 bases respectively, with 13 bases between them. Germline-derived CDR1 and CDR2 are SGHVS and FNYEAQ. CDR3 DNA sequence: TGTGCCAGCAGCTTATTAGGGGGGTTTGATGGCTACACCTTC. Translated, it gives CASSLLGGFDGYTF.

The CDR3: CASSPDRGGTDTQYF. DNA of the CDR3: TGCGCCAGCAGCCCCGACAGGGGTGGTACAGATACGCAGTATTTT. The V call is TRBV5-1, the J call TRBJ2-3; 8 bases are a match to TRBD1. Germline V gene sequence: CDR1 SGHRS, CDR2 YFSETQ. V lost 4 bases and J lost 3; bases outside the gene matches: 7. The CDR3 has 15 residues.

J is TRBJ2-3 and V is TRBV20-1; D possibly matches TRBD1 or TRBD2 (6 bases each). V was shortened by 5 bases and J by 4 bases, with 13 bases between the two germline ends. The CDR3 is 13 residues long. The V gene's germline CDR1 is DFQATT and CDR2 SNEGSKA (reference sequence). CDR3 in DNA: TGCAGTGCTCTCCCCCGGGGGCCAGATACGCAGTATTTT. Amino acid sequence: CSALPRGPDTQYF.

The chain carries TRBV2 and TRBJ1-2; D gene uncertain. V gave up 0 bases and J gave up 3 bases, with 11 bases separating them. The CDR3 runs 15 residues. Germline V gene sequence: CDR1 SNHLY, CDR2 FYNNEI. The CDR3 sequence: CASSEALPSDYGYTF. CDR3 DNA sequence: TGTGCCAGCAGTGAAGCGCTTCCGTCAGACTATGGCTACACCTTC.

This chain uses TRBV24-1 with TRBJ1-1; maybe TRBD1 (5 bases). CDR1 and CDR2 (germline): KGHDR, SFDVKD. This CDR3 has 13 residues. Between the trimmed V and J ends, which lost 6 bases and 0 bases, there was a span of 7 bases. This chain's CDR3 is CATSSTVNTEAFF. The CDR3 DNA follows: TGTGCCACCAGTTCGACAGTGAACACTGAAGCTTTCTTT.

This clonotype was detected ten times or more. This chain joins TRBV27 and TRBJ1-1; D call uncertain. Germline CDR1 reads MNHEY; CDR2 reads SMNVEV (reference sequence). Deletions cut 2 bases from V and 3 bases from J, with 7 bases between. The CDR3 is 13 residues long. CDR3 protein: CASSLGVHTEAFF. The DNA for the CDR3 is TGTGCCAGCAGTTTAGGGGTTCACACTGAAGCTTTCTTT.

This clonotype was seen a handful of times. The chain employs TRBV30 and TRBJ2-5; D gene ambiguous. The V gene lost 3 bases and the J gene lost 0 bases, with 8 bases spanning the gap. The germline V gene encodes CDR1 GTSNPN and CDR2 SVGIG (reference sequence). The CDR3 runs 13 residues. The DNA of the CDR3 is TGTGCCTGGAGGGGTAGGAACCAAGAGACCCAGTACTTC. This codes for CAWRGRNQETQYF.

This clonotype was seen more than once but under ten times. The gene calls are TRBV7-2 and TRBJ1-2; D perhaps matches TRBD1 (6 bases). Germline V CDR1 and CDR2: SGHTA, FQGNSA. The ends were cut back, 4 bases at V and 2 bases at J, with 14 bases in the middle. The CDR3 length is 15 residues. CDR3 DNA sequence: TGTGCCAGCAGCTCGGACAGCGGACTCAACTATGGCTACACCTTC. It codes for CASSSDSGLNYGYTF.

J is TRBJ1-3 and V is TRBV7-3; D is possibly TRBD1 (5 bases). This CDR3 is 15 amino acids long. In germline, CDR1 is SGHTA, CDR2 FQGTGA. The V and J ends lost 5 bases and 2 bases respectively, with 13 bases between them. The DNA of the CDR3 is TGTGCCAGCAGCGGGACGGAGAGACCTGGAAACACCATATATTTT. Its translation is CASSGTERPGNTIYF.

Here the CDR3 reads CSARVSGRSQPQHF. In nucleotides, the CDR3 is TGCAGTGCTAGAGTGTCGGGTCGCAGTCAGCCCCAGCATTTT. The chain recombines TRBV20-1 with TRBJ1-5, with D unresolved. CDR3 length: 14 amino acids. Germline loops: CDR1 DFQATT, CDR2 SNEGSKA (reference sequence). Trimming removed 1 base at V and 6 bases at J, with 13 bases between.

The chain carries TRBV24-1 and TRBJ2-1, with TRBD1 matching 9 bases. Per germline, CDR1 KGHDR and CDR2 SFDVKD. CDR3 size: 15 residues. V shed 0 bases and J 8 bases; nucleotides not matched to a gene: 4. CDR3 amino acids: CATSDLNRGQDEQFF. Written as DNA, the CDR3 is TGTGCCACCAGTGATTTGAACAGGGGGCAGGATGAGCAGTTCTTC.

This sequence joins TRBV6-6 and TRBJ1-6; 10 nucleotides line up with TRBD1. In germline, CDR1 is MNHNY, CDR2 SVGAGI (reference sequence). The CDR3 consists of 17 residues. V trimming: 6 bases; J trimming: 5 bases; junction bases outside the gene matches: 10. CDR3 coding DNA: TGTGCCAGCAGCCCCAAGGGGACAGGGGCTGATAATTCACCCCTCCACTTT. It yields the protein CASSPKGTGADNSPLHF.

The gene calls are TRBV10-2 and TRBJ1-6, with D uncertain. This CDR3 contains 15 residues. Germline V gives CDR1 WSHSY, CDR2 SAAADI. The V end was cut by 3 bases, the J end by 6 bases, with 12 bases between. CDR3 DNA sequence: TGCGCCAGCAGTGAAGTGAGGCAGAGTAATTCACCCCTCCACTTT. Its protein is CASSEVRQSNSPLHF.

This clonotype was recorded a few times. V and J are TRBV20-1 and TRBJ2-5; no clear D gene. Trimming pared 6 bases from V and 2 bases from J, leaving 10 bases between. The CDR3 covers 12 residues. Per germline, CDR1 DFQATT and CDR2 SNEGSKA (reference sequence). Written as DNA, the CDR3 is TGCAGTGCGCGGACCCCTCAAGAGACCCAGTACTTC. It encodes CSARTPQETQYF.

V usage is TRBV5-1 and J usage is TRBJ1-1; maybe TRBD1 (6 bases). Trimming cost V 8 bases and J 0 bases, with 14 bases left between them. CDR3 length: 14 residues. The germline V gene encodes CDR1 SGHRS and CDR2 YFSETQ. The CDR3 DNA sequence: TGCGCCAGTTTTCTGGACAGTATGAACACTGAAGCTTTCTTT. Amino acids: CASFLDSMNTEAFF.